Following are 21 T cell receptor beta chains from one sample sequenced in a study of blood T cell repertoires in COVID-19. The repertoire was sequenced with immunoSEQ multiplex PCR; TCRdb's copy has only in-frame clones and lacks some. The sample records approximately 90,000 clones, more than 70% being singletons. Input material: peripheral blood. The receptors shown here come from an elderly woman with acute or convalescent COVID-19.

The chain combines TRBV6-2 or TRBV6-3 with TRBJ1-1; D unresolved. This CDR3 is 11 amino acids long. The V end lost 5 bases, the J end lost 5 bases, and 6 bases lay between the germline ends. CDR1 and CDR2 (germline): MNHEY, SVGEGT. DNA for the CDR3: TGTGCCAGCAGTACCTATACTGAAGCTTTCTTT. Protein product: CASSTYTEAFF.

The V call is TRBV27, the J call TRBJ2-7; D gene ambiguous. The CDR3 sequence is 17 residues long. V was shortened by 8 bases and J by 0 bases, with 23 bases between the two germline ends. The germline V gene encodes CDR1 MNHEY and CDR2 SMNVEV (reference sequence). The CDR3 nucleotides are TGTGCCAGCCTTTTCCACTTGTTTTTTCCCCTCTCCTACGAGCAGTACTTC. Translated, it gives CASLFHLFFPLSYEQYF.

The chain couples TRBV2 to TRBJ1-1; 8 nucleotides align to TRBD1. This CDR3 contains 13 residues. Losses at the gene ends were 8 bases for V and 4 bases for J; bases not matched to a gene: 6. CDR1 SNHLY and CDR2 FYNNEI come from the germline V gene. For the CDR3, the DNA is TGTGCCAGCCAACGCGACAGGGGCACTGAAGCTTTCTTT. It specifies CASQRDRGTEAFF. Drawing the rest from reference TRBV2 and TRBJ1-1, the complete variable domain is EPEVTQTPSHQVTQMGQEVILRCVPISNHLYFYWYRQILGQKVEFLVSFYNNEISEKSEIFDDQFSVERPDGSNFTLKIRSTKLEDSAMYFCASQRDRGTEAFFGQGTRLTVV.

The V gene is TRBV21-1, the J gene TRBJ2-7; the D call in the table, TRBD1, was not verified against the DNA. TRBV21-1 is a listed pseudogene. CDR3 length equals 14 residues. For the CDR3, the DNA is TGTGCCGCAGGGGCAAACAGGGAACCCTACGAGCAGTACTTC. This translates into CAAGANREPYEQYF.

This rearrangement joins TRBV6-2 or TRBV6-3 to TRBJ1-5; the D gene is possibly TRBD1 (5 bases). The CDR3 sequence is 14 residues long. With 0 bases removed from V and 4 bases from J, the gap between germline ends came to 7 bases. CDR1 and CDR2 from the germline V gene are MNHEY and SVGEGT. CDR3 bases: TGTGCCAGCAGTTACTCGCAGGGAAATCAGCCCCAGCATTTT. It codes for CASSYSQGNQPQHF.

The chain recombines TRBV6-2 or TRBV6-3 with TRBJ1-2, with D perhaps matching TRBD1 (6 bases). The length of the CDR3 is 14 residues. Germline V gene sequence: CDR1 MNHEY, CDR2 SVGEGT. The V end was cut by 4 bases, the J end by 5 bases, with 14 bases between. The CDR3 coding sequence is TGTGCCAGCAGTTCGCCCGGGACATTATATGGCTACACCTTC. Encoded protein: CASSSPGTLYGYTF.

The chain combines TRBV4-3 with TRBJ2-7, with unresolved D. The ends were cut back, 1 base at V and 0 bases at J, with 16 bases in the middle. CDR3 size: 17 residues. Germline CDR1 and CDR2: LGHNA and YSLEER. The DNA for the CDR3 is TGCGCCAGCAGCCAAGGATATCGGCCAGGAAGCTCCTACGAGCAGTACTTC. Amino acid sequence: CASSQGYRPGSSYEQYF.

This clone was found once. This chain connects TRBV12-5 to TRBJ2-2; D perhaps matches TRBD2 (5 bases). Trimming shortened V by 1 base and J by 0 bases, and 24 bases separated the two germline ends. CDR1 and CDR2 (germline): LGHNT, FRNRAP. The CDR3 loop spans 21 amino acids. This CDR3 is CASGLAHGEGLKSANTGELFF. DNA of the CDR3: TGTGCTAGTGGTTTGGCACATGGGGAAGGACTGAAGAGCGCGAACACCGGGGAGCTGTTTTTT.

The rearrangement links TRBV9 to TRBJ1-2, with a weak D call TRBD1 (6 bases). The CDR3 runs 18 residues. The V and J ends lost 3 bases and 2 bases respectively, with 23 bases between them. Germline V gene data show CDR1 as SGDLS and CDR2 as YYNGEE. The CDR3 sequence: CASSGTGSLSPNNYGYTF. CDR3 sequence (DNA): TGTGCCAGCAGCGGTACAGGGTCCCTCTCACCTAACAACTATGGCTACACCTTC.

The chain recombines TRBV29-1 with TRBJ2-3; D gene ambiguous. V was cut by 6 bases and J by 1 base, with 17 bases left in between. Germline assignment: CDR1 SQVTM and CDR2 ANQGSEA. CDR3 length: 15 residues. CDR3 sequence reads: CSVQVASAGTDTQYF. In nucleotides, the CDR3 is TGCAGCGTCCAGGTCGCGTCCGCAGGCACAGATACGCAGTATTTT.

This clone was counted once. This chain connects TRBV11-2 to TRBJ1-2, with D perhaps TRBD1 (6 bases). CDR3 length: 15 residues. V lost 8 bases to trimming and J lost 4 bases, with 20 bases between them. Germline CDR1 SGHAT, CDR2 FQNNGV. The CDR3 nucleotides read TGTGCCAGCGCCCCCAACAGGGTCAGGGCCTATGGCTACACCTTC. It yields the protein CASAPNRVRAYGYTF.

This chain's CDR3 is CASKTSRRWTGELFF. CDR3 DNA: TGTGCCAGCAAGACTAGCCGCCGTTGGACCGGGGAGCTGTTTTTT. The chain links TRBV27 to TRBJ2-2; 7 nucleotides align to TRBD2. CDR3 length: 15 residues. With 7 bases clipped from V and 5 bases from J, the junction kept 10 bases outside the gene matches. Germline CDR1 reads MNHEY; CDR2 reads SMNVEV (reference sequence).

This clone was seen only a few times. The genes are TRBV6-2 or TRBV6-3 and TRBJ1-2, with 8 bases that match TRBD1. The CDR3 is made up of 15 amino acids. The germline CDR1 and CDR2 sequences are MNHEY and SVGEGT. Trimming removed 2 bases from V and 6 bases from J; junction bases left unmatched: 8. CDR3: CASSYRPGGLNGYTF. The DNA of the CDR3 is TGTGCCAGCAGTTACCGGCCAGGGGGCCTGAATGGCTACACCTTC.

The DNA of the CDR3 is TGTGCCAGCAGCTTACAGGGTGGGAACACCGGGGAGCTGTTTTTT. Translating gives CASSLQGGNTGELFF. The gene calls are TRBV7-3 and TRBJ2-2; tentatively, D is TRBD1 (5 bases). This CDR3 spans 15 amino acids. V was trimmed by 2 bases and J by 1 base, leaving 8 bases between them. Germline V gives CDR1 SGHTA, CDR2 FQGTGA.

The sample holds one count of this clone. This sample includes further DNA sequences coding for the same CDR3. The chain joins TRBV7-2 to TRBJ2-5; D not certain. The CDR3 has 14 residues. Germline lookup yields CDR1 SGHTA and CDR2 FQGNSA. V dropped 5 bases and J dropped 0 bases, with 10 bases sitting between them. CDR3 nucleotides: TGTGCCAGCAGCCCGACTGGAAACCAAGAGACCCAGTACTTC. It codes for CASSPTGNQETQYF.

The V call is TRBV7-9, the J call TRBJ1-2; 11 bases match TRBD1. The trim removed 5 bases at V and 4 bases at J, leaving 3 bases unmatched. CDR1 SEHNR and CDR2 FQNEAQ come from the germline V gene (reference sequence). The CDR3 contains 14 residues. CDR3 DNA: TGTGCCAGCAGCCCCGGGACAGGGGGCTATGGCTACACCTTC. As protein: CASSPGTGGYGYTF.

This clone was detected a few times. The chain combines TRBV18 with TRBJ1-2; 8 bases agree with TRBD1. V shed 3 bases, J shed 0 bases, and the junction held 3 bases outside the gene matches. CDR3 length equals 15 residues. Germline CDR1 is KGHSH and CDR2 is LQKENI. The CDR3 DNA is TGTGCCAGCTCACCGGGACAGGAAACTAACTATGGCTACACCTTC. Translating it yields CASSPGQETNYGYTF.

The V gene is TRBV28, the J gene TRBJ1-1; 8 bases fit TRBD1. Germline CDR1 reads MDHEN; CDR2 reads SYDVKM. The CDR3 is 14 residues long. V gave up 0 bases and J gave up 12 bases; unmatched junction bases: 9. Written as DNA, the CDR3 is TGTGCCAGCAGTTTATGGGACGGGACAGGTAGGACTTTCTTT. The encoded protein is CASSLWDGTGRTFF.

The V gene is TRBV5-1, the J gene TRBJ2-2; TRBD2 agrees at 8 bases. The CDR3 is made up of 17 amino acids. V shed 9 bases, J shed 6 bases, and the junction held 19 bases outside the gene matches. Germline lookup yields CDR1 SGHRS and CDR2 YFSETQ. In DNA, the CDR3 is TGCGCCACCCGCTGGGCCCGCGGGGGGCCGGGGTCCGGGGAGCTGTTTTTT. Protein: CATRWARGGPGSGELFF. Full variable domain (remainder filled in from reference TRBV5-1 and TRBJ2-2): KAGVTQTPRYLIKTRGQQVTLSCSPISGHRSVSWYQQTPGQGLQFLFEYFSETQRNKGNFPGRFSGRQFSNSRSEMNVSTLELGDSALYLCATRWARGGPGSGELFFGEGSRLTVL.

The CDR3 is CASSPGDRDGYTF. The DNA of the CDR3 is TGTGCCAGCTCACCGGGGGACAGGGATGGCTACACCTTC. The rearrangement links TRBV18 to TRBJ1-2, with TRBD1 matching over 9 bases. In germline, CDR1 is KGHSH, CDR2 LQKENI. Trimming took 3 bases from V and 6 from J; bases not matched to a gene: 2. This CDR3 is 13 amino acids long.

The rearrangement links TRBV7-2 to TRBJ1-2; D call uncertain. The V gene's germline CDR1 is SGHTA and CDR2 FQGNSA. There are 13 residues in the CDR3. V dropped 2 bases and J dropped 8 bases, with 12 bases sitting between them. The chain's CDR3 is CASSLIGEGGYTF. The CDR3 nucleotides are TGTGCCAGCAGCTTAATCGGGGAGGGAGGCTACACCTTC.